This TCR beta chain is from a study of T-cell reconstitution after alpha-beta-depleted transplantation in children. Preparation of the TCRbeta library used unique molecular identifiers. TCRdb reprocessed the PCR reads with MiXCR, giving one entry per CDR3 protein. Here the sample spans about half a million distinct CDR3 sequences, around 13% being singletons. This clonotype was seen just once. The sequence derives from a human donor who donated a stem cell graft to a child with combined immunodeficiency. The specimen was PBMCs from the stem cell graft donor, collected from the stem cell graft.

CDR3 coding DNA: TGTGCCAGCTGCTTGGGACAGGGGAGGGCAGATACGCAGTATTTT. Protein: CASCLGQGRADTQYF. The genes are TRBV3-1 and TRBJ2-3; 10 bases align to TRBD1. Germline loops: CDR1 LGHDT, CDR2 YNNKEL (reference sequence). V lost 8 bases and J lost 4; bases outside the gene matches: 9. The CDR3 is made up of 15 amino acids.